A single T cell receptor (beta chain) is shown here with its context. Its cognate antigen is unknown. CDR3 length: 19 amino acids. V was pared by 5 bases and J by 1 base, with 14 bases of the junction left unmatched. Looked up from germline, CDR1 is SGHTA and CDR2 is FQGNSA. The sample is drawn from a study of cytomegalovirus exposure and HLA in healthy donors. General study results and limits: The authors later found most CMV-associated TCR beta chains appeared HLA-restricted. Owing to their indistinguishability, certain V segments, notably TRBV6-2 and TRBV6-3, were excluded. Cytomegalovirus-associated status was assigned to about 160 TCR beta chains.

The PCR was carried out with 60 Vbeta primers and 13 Jbeta primers. As originally analysed: Counted up in a later analysis, unique TCR beta chains came to some 72 million, with around 11 million shared. Repertoires were generated with immunoSEQ multiplex PCR, while TCRdb's copy carries only in-frame clones and drops some. Clone size and V and J calls were adopted from that table, with D and trimming inferred from the DNA. The sample lists roughly 160,000 clones, roughly 83% seen once, with about 1.2% in the top ten. Material: PBMCs. The receptor comes from a boy aged 2 to 10 in good health and CMV-seronegative. V and J are TRBV7-2 and TRBJ2-2; TRBD2 agrees at 9 bases. Here the CDR3 DNA reads TGTGCCAGCAGCCCCATCCTGAAACTAGCGGGTGGGAACACCGGGGAGCTGTTTTTT. Its protein is CASSPILKLAGGNTGELFF.